This T cell receptor beta chain was identified during a study of shared clonotypes between healthy human individuals. The naive CD8 subset, CD45RO-negative cells positively selected for CCR7, excluded terminally differentiated effector memory CD45RA+ cells. Profiled with immunoSEQ multiplex PCR; TCRdb holds only in-frame clones, not every one. The repertoire holds about 800,000 clones, with 96% as singletons. Sequencing used naive CD8+ T cells sorted from blood. The sequence came from a man aged 25-45 years in good health.

The CDR3 protein is CASTSTGDYGYTF. The CDR3 nucleotides are TGCGCCAGCACGTCGACAGGGGACTATGGCTACACCTTC. The rearrangement links TRBV5-1 to TRBJ1-2; 8 bases match TRBD1. V was clipped by 6 bases and J by 3 bases; unmatched bases: 4. The CDR3 is made up of 13 amino acids. The germline V gene has CDR1 SGHRS and CDR2 YFSETQ.